The entry that follows covers one T cell receptor beta chain sequence. Its antigen remains unidentified. Study results and caveats: The TCR gene usage of tumor memory CD4+ T cells clustered together with blood and lymph node memory CD4+ cells and with lymph node naive CD4+ cells.

V lost 0 bases and J 5 bases, leaving 8 bases between the germline ends. There are 13 residues in the CDR3. Germline assignment: CDR1 SGHRS and CDR2 YFSETQ. Semi-nested PCR with Nested Universal Primer A followed constant-region reverse priming of full-length variable regions. Each CDR3 protein gets one entry after TCRdb re-called the 5' RACE reads with MiXCR. The sample carries 50,000 to 80,000 distinct CDR3 sequences, around a fifth recorded once. This clonotype was sampled from a female donor with breast cancer. The chain links TRBV5-1 to TRBJ1-1; no clear D. Material for sequencing was memory CD4+ T cells sorted from a lymph node. Specified subset: memory CD4+ T cells, CD4+CD45RO+CD25-. As DNA, the CDR3 is TGCGCCAGCAGCTTGGCCACGGGAACTGAAGCTTTCTTT. Its protein is CASSLATGTEAFF. Full variable domain (rest looked up from reference TRBV5-1 and TRBJ1-1): KAGVTQTPRYLIKTRGQQVTLSCSPISGHRSVSWYQQTPGQGLQFLFEYFSETQRNKGNFPGRFSGRQFSNSRSEMNVSTLELGDSALYLCASSLATGTEAFFGQGTRLTVV.